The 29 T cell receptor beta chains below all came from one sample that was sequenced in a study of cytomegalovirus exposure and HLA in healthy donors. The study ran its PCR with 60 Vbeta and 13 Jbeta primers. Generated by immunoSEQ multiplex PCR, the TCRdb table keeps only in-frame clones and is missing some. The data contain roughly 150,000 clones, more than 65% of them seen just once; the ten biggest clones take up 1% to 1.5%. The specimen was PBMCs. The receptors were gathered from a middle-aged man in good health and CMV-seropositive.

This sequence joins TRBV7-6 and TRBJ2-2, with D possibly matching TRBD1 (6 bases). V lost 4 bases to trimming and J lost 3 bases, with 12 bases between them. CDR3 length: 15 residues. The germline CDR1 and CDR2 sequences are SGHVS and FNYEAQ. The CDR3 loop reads CASSSRTAYTGELFF. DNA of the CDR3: TGTGCCAGCAGCTCGAGGACAGCTTACACCGGGGAGCTGTTTTTT.

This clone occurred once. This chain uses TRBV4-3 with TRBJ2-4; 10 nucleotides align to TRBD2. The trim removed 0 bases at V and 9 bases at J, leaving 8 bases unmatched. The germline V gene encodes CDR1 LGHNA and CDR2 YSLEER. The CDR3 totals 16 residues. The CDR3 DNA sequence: TGCGCCAGCAGCCAAGATCCTAGCGGGAGCTTCGGCATTCAGTACTTC. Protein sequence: CASSQDPSGSFGIQYF.

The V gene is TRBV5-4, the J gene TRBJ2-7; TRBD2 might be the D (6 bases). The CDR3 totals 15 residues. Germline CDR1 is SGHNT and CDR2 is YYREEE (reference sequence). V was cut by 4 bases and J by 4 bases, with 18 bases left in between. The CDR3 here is CASSELSGAGYEQYF. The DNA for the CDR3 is TGTGCCAGCAGCGAGCTAAGCGGCGCGGGATACGAGCAGTACTTC.

DNA of the CDR3: TGTGCCAGCAGTCCAGCGGGGAGGACAGATACGCAGTATTTT. Protein sequence: CASSPAGRTDTQYF. The chain recombines TRBV27 with TRBJ2-3; 7 bases are a match to TRBD2. The V segment lost 5 bases and the J segment 3 bases; nucleotides outside the gene matches: 5. The CDR3 contains 14 residues. CDR1 is MNHEY, CDR2 SMNVEV, per germline (reference sequence).

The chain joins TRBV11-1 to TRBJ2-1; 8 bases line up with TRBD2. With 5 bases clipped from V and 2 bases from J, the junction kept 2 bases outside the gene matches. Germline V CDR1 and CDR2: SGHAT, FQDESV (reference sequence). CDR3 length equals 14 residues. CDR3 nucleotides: TGTGCCAGCAGCGGCGGGAGGACCTACAATGAGCAGTTCTTC. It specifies CASSGGRTYNEQFF.

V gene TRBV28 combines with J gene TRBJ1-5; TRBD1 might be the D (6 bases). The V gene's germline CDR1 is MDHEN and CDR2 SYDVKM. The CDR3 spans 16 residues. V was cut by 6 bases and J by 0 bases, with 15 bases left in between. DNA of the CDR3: TGTGCCAGCAGATCACCGAGGGGGAATAGCAATCAGCCCCAGCATTTT. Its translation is CASRSPRGNSNQPQHF.

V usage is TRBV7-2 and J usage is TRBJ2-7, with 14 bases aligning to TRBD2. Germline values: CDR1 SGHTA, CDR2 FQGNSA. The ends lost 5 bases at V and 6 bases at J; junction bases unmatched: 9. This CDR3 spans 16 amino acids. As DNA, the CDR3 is TGTGCCAGCAGCCCGAGGACTAGCGGGGGGCTTCTCGAGCAGTACTTC. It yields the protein CASSPRTSGGLLEQYF.

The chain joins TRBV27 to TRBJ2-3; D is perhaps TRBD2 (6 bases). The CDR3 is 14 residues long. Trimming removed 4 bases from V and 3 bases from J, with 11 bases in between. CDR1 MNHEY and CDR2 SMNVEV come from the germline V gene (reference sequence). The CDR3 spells CASSSGLLTDTQYF. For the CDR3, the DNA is TGTGCCAGCAGTTCGGGACTTCTGACAGATACGCAGTATTTT.

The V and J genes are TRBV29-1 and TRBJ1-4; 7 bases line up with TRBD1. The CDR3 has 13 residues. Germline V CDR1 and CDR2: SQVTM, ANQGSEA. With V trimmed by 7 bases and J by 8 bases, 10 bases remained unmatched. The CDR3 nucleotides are TGCAGCGGCCAGGACAGGCGAGGAGAAAAACTGTTTTTT. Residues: CSGQDRRGEKLFF.

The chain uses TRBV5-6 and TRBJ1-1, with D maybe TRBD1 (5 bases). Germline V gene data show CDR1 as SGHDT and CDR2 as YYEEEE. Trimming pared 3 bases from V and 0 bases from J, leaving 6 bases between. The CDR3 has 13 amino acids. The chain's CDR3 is CASSSRVNTEAFF. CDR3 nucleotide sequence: TGTGCCAGCAGCTCCAGGGTGAACACTGAAGCTTTCTTT.

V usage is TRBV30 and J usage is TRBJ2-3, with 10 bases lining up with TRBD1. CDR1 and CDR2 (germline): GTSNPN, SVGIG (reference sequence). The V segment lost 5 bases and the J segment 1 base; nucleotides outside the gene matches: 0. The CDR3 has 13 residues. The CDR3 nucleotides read TGTGCCTGGGGGACAGGGGGCACAGATACGCAGTATTTT. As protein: CAWGTGGTDTQYF.

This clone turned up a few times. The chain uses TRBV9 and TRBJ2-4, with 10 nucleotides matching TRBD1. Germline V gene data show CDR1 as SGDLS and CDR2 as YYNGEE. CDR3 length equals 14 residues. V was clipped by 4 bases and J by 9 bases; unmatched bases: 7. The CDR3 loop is CASSPQDRGGIQYF. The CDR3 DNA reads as TGTGCCAGCAGCCCCCAGGACAGGGGGGGCATTCAGTACTTC.

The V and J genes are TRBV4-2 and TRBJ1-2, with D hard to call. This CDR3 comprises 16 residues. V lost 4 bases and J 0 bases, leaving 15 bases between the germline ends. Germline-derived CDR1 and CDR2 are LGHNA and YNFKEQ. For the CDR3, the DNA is TGTGCCAGCAGCCCCAACCCCTCGGCGGCTAACTATGGCTACACCTTC. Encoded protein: CASSPNPSAANYGYTF.

As DNA, the CDR3 is TGTGCCAGCAGCGGTACAGGGGGCACTGAAGCTTTCTTT. It translates to CASSGTGGTEAFF. V gene TRBV7-2 combines with J gene TRBJ1-1; 8 nucleotides line up with TRBD1. The germline V gene has CDR1 SGHTA and CDR2 FQGNSA. CDR3 length: 13 amino acids. V shed 5 bases and J 4 bases; nucleotides not matched to a gene: 3.

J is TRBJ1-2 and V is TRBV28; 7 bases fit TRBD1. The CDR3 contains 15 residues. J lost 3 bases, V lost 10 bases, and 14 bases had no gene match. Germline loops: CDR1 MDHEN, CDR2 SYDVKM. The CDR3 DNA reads TGTGCCACCACTAGCCGACGCGACAGGGACTATGGCTACACCTTC. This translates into CATTSRRDRDYGYTF.

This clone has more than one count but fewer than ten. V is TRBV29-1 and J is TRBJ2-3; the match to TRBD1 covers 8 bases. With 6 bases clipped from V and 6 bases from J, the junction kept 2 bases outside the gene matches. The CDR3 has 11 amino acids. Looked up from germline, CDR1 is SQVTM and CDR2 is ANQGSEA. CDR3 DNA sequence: TGCAGCGTAGACAGGGGCGATACGCAGTATTTT. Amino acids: CSVDRGDTQYF.

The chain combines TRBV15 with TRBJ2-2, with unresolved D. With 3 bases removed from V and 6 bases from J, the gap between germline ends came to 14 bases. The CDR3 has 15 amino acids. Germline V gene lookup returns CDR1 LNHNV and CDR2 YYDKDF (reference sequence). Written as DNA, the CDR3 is TGTGCCACCAGCAGTCAATCATTAGTGTCCGGGGAGCTGTTTTTT. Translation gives CATSSQSLVSGELFF. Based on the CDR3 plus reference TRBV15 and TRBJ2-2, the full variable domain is DAMVIQNPRYQVTQFGKPVTLSCSQTLNHNVMYWYQQKSSQAPKLLFHYYDKDFNNEADTPDNFQSRRPNTSFCFLDIRSPGLGDTAMYLCATSSQSLVSGELFFGEGSRLTVL.

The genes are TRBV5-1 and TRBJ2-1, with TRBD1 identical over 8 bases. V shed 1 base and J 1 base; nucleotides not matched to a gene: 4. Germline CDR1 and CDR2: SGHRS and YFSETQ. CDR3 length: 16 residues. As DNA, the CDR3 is TGCGCCAGCAGCTTGCAGGGGGCGATATCCTACAATGAGCAGTTCTTC. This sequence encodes CASSLQGAISYNEQFF.

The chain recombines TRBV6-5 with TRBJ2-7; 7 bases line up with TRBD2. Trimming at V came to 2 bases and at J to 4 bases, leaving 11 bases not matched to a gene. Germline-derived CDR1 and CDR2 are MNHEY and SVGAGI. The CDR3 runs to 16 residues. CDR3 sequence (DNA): TGTGCCAGCAGTTACACCGCCCTAGCGGACTTATACGAGCAGTACTTC. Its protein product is CASSYTALADLYEQYF.

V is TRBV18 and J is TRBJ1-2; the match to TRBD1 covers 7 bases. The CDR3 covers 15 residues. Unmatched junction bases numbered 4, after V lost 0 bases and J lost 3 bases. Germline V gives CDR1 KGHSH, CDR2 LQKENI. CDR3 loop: CASSPPEGADYGYTF. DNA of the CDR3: TGTGCCAGCTCACCACCGGAGGGGGCGGACTATGGCTACACCTTC.

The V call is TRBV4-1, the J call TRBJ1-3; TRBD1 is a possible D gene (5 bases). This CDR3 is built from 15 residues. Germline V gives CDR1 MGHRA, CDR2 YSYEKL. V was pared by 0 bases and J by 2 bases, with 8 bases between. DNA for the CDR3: TGCGCCAGCAGCCAAGATGGGGGGGCTGGAAACACCATATATTTT. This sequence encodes CASSQDGGAGNTIYF.

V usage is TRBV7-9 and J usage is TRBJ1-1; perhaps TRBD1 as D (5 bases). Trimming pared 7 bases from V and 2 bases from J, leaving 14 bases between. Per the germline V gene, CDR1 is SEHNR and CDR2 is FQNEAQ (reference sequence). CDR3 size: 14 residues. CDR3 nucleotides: TGTGCCAGCACCCTGGACAACCTAAACACTGAAGCTTTCTTT. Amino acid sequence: CASTLDNLNTEAFF.

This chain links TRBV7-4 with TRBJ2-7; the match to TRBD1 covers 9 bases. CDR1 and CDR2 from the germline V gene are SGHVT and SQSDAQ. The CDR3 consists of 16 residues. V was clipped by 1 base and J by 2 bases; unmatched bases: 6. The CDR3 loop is CASSLGPGQGTYEQYF. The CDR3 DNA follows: TGTGCCAGCAGCTTAGGGCCGGGACAGGGCACCTACGAGCAGTACTTC.

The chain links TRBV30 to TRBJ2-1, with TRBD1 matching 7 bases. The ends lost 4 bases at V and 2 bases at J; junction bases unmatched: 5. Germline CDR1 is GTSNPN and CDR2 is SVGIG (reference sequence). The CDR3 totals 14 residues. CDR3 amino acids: CAWTQQGTYNEQFF. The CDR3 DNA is TGTGCCTGGACGCAACAGGGGACCTACAATGAGCAGTTCTTC.

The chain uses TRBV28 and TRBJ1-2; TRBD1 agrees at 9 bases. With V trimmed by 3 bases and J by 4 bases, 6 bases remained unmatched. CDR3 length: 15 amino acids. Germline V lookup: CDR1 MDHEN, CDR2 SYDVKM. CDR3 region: CASSLGTGGAYGYTF. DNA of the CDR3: TGTGCCAGCAGTTTGGGAACAGGGGGCGCCTATGGCTACACCTTC.

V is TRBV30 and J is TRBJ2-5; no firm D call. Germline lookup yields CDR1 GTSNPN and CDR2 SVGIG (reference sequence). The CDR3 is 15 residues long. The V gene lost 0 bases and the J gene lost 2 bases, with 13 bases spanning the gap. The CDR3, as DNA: TGTGCCTGGAGTGTACGTACTCCAAATCAAGAGACCCAGTACTTC. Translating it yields CAWSVRTPNQETQYF.

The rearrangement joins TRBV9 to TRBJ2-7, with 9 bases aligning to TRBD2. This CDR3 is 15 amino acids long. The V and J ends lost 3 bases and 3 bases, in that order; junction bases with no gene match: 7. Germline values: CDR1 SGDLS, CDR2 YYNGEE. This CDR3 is CASSGGTSSHYEQYF. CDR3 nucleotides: TGTGCCAGCAGCGGGGGGACTAGCTCCCACTACGAGCAGTACTTC.

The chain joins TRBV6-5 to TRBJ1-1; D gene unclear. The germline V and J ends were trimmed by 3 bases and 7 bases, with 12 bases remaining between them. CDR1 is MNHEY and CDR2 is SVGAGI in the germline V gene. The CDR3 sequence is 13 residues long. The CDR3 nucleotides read TGTGCCAGCAGTTATGGGGAGGGCGGTGAAGCTTTCTTT. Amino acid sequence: CASSYGEGGEAFF.

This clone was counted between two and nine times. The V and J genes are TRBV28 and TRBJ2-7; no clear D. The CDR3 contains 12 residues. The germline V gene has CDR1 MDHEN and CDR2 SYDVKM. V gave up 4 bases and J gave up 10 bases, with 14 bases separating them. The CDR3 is CASSYPSRVQYF. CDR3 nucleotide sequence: TGTGCCAGCAGTTACCCCTCCCGGGTTCAGTACTTC.